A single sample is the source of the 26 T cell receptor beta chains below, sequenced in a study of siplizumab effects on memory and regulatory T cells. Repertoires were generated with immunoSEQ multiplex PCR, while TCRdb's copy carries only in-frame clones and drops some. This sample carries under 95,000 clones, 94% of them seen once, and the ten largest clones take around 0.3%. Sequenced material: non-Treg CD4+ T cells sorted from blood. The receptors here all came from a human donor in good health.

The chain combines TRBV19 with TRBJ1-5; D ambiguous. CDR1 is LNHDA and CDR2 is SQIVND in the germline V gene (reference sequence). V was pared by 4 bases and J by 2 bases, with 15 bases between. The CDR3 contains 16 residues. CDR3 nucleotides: TGTGCCAGTAGTAACCTGGCCGCGGTGGGCAATCAGCCCCAGCATTTT. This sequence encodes CASSNLAAVGNQPQHF.

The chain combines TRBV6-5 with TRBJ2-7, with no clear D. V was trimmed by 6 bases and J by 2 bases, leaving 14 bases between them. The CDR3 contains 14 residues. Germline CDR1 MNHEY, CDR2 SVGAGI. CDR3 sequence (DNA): TGTGCCAGCAGCCTCGCCCCCGCAGCCTACGAGCAGTACTTC. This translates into CASSLAPAAYEQYF.

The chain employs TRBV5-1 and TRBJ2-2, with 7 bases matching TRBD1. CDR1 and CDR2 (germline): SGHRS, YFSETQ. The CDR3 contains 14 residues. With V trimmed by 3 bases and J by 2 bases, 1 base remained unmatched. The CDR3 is CASSWDSNTGELFF. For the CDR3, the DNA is TGCGCCAGCAGCTGGGACAGCAACACCGGGGAGCTGTTTTTT.

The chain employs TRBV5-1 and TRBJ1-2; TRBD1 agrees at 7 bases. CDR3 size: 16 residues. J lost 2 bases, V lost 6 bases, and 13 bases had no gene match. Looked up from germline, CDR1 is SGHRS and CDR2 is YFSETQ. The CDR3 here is CASTLMRAGQNYGYTF. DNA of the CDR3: TGCGCCAGCACATTAATGCGGGCGGGACAGAACTATGGCTACACCTTC.

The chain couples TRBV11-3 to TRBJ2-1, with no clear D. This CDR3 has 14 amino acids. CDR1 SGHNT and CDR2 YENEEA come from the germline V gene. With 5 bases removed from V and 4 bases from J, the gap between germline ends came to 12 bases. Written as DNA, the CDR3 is TGTGCCAGCAGCCCCATAGTGGCGTACAATGAGCAGTTCTTC. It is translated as CASSPIVAYNEQFF.

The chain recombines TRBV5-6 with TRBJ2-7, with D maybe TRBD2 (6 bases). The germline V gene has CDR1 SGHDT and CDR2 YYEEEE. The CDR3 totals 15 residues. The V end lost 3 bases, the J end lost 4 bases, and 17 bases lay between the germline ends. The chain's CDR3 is CASSSRGLLGYEQYF. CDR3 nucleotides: TGTGCCAGCAGCTCTCGGGGACTTTTAGGATACGAGCAGTACTTC.

The CDR3 DNA follows: TGTGCCAGCAGCAGCGCGACAGCTATCTCTGGAAACACCATATATTTT. Protein: CASSSATAISGNTIYF. This chain links TRBV6-6 with TRBJ1-3, with D possibly being TRBD1 (5 bases). The CDR3 loop spans 16 amino acids. Germline V gives CDR1 MNHNY, CDR2 SVGAGI (reference sequence). The ends were cut back, 6 bases at V and 0 bases at J, with 15 bases in the middle.

CDR3 coding DNA: TGTGCCAGTAGTGCTGAAGGACTAGCGGGAGTGGGGGGCACAGATACGCAGTATTTT. This gives the protein CASSAEGLAGVGGTDTQYF. The V gene is TRBV19, the J gene TRBJ2-3, with 13 bases aligning to TRBD2. CDR3 size: 19 residues. V was clipped by 5 bases and J by 1 base; unmatched bases: 12. Per germline, CDR1 LNHDA and CDR2 SQIVND (reference sequence).

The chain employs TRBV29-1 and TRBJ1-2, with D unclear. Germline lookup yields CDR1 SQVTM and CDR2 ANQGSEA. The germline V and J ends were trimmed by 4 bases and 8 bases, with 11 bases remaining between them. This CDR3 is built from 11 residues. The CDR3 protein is CSVGDPNGYTF. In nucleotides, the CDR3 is TGCAGCGTTGGTGATCCGAACGGCTACACCTTC. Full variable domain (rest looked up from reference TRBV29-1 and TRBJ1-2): SAVISQKPSRDICQRGTSLTIQCQVDSQVTMMFWYRQQPGQSLTLIATANQGSEATYESGFVIDKFPISRPNLTFSTLTVSNMSPEDSSIYLCSVGDPNGYTFGSGTRLTVV.

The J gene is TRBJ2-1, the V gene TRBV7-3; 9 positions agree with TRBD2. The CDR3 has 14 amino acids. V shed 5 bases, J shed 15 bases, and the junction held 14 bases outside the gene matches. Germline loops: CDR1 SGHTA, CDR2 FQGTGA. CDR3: CASSLRGSGSLVFF. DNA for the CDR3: TGTGCCAGCAGCCTGCGTGGTAGCGGGAGTTTGGTGTTCTTC.

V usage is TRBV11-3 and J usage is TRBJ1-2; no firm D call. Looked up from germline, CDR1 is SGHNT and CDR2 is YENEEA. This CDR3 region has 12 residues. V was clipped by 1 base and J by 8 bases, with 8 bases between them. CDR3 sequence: CASSLGVMGYTF. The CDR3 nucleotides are TGTGCCAGCAGCTTAGGCGTCATGGGCTACACCTTC.

CDR3 residues: CAYSSGTPSYNEQFF. In DNA, the CDR3 is TGTGCCTACTCATCCGGGACGCCGTCCTACAATGAGCAGTTCTTC. V gene TRBV5-4 combines with J gene TRBJ2-1; the D gene could be TRBD1 or TRBD2 (5 bases each). Trimming stripped 10 bases from V and 1 base from J, with 18 bases between. Germline assignment: CDR1 SGHNT and CDR2 YYREEE (reference sequence). The CDR3 is made up of 15 amino acids.

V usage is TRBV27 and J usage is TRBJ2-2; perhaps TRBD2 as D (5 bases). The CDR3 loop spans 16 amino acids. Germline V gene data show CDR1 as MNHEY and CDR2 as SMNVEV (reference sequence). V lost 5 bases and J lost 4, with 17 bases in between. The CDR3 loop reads CASSGRSGYTTGELFF. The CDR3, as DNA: TGTGCCAGCAGTGGAAGATCGGGATACACCACCGGGGAGCTGTTTTTT.

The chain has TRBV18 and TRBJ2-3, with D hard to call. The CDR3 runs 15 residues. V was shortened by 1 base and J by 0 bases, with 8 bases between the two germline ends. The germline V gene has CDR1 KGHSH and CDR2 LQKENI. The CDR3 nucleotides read TGTGCCAGCTCACCACGCCCCCCAAGCACAGATACGCAGTATTTT. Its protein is CASSPRPPSTDTQYF.

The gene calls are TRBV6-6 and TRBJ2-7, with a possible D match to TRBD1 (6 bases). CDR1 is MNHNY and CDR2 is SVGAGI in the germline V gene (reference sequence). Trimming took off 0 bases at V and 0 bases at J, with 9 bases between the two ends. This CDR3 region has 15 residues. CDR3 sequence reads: CASSYSGQSSYEQYF. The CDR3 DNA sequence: TGTGCCAGCAGTTACTCTGGACAGAGCTCCTACGAGCAGTACTTC.

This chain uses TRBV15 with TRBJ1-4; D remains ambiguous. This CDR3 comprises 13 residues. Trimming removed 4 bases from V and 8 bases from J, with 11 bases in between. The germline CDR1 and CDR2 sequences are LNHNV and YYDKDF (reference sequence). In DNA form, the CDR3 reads TGTGCCACCAGCATGCGGATTGAAGAAAAACTGTTTTTT. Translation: CATSMRIEEKLFF.

The CDR3 here is CASSLEGSSSHGYTF. The CDR3 DNA reads as TGCGCCAGCAGCTTGGAGGGGTCTTCCTCCCATGGCTACACCTTC. The chain employs TRBV5-1 and TRBJ1-2; a possible D gene is TRBD1 (5 bases). Trimming removed 0 bases from V and 6 bases from J, with 15 bases in between. This CDR3 is 15 amino acids long. The germline V gene has CDR1 SGHRS and CDR2 YFSETQ.

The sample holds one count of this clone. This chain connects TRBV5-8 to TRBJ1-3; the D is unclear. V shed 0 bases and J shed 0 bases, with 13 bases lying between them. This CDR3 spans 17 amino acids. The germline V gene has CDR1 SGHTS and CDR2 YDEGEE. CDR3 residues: CASSLVVRRSSGNTIYF. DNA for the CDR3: TGTGCCAGCAGCTTGGTCGTCAGGCGCAGCTCTGGAAACACCATATATTTT.

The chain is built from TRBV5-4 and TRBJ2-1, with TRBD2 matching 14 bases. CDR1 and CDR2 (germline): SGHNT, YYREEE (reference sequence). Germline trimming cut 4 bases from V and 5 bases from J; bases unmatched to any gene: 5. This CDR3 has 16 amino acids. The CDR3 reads CASSPGLAGGDNEQFF. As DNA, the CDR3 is TGTGCCAGCAGCCCCGGACTAGCGGGAGGCGACAATGAGCAGTTCTTC.

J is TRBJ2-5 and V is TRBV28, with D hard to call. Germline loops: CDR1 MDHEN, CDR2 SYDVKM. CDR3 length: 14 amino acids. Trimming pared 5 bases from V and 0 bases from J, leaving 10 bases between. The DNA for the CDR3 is TGTGCCAGCAGTCCCCCGGGCAACCAAGAGACCCAGTACTTC. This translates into CASSPPGNQETQYF.

The CDR3 loop reads CASSNRGTLNTEAFF. CDR3 sequence (DNA): TGTGCCAGCAGCAACAGGGGGACTTTGAACACTGAAGCTTTCTTT. The genes are TRBV27 and TRBJ1-1; TRBD1 matches at 8 bases. Germline values: CDR1 MNHEY, CDR2 SMNVEV (reference sequence). J lost 0 bases, V lost 6 bases, and 6 bases had no gene match. This CDR3 spans 15 amino acids.

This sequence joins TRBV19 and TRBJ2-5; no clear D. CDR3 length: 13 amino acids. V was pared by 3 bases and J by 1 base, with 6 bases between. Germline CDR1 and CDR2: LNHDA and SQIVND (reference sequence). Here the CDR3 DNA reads TGTGCCAGTAGTATCGGAATCCAAGAGACCCAGTACTTC. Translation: CASSIGIQETQYF.

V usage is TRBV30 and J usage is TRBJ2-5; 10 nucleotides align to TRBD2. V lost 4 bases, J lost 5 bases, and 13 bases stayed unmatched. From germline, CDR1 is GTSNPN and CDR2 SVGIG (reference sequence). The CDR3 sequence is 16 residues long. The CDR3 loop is CAWTRLAGALWETQYF. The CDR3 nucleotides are TGTGCCTGGACGAGGCTAGCGGGGGCCCTGTGGGAGACCCAGTACTTC.

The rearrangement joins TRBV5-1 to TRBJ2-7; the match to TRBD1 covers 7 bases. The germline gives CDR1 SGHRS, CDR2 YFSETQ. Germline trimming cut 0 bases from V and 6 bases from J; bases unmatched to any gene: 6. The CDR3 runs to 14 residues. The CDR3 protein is CASSLEGQWTEQYF. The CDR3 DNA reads TGCGCCAGCAGCTTGGAGGGACAGTGGACCGAGCAGTACTTC.

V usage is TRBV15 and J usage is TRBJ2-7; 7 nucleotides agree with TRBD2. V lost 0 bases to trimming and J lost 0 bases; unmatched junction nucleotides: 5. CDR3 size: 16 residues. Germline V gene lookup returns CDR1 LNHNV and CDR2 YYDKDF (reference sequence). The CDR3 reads CATSRDGGVNSYEQYF. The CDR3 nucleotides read TGTGCCACCAGCAGAGATGGGGGGGTTAACTCCTACGAGCAGTACTTC.

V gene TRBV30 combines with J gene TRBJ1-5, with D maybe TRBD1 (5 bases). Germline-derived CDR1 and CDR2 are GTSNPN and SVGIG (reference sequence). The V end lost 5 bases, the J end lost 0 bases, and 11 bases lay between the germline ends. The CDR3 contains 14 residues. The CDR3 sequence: CAWGGEDSNQPQHF. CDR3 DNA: TGTGCCTGGGGAGGGGAAGATAGCAATCAGCCCCAGCATTTT.